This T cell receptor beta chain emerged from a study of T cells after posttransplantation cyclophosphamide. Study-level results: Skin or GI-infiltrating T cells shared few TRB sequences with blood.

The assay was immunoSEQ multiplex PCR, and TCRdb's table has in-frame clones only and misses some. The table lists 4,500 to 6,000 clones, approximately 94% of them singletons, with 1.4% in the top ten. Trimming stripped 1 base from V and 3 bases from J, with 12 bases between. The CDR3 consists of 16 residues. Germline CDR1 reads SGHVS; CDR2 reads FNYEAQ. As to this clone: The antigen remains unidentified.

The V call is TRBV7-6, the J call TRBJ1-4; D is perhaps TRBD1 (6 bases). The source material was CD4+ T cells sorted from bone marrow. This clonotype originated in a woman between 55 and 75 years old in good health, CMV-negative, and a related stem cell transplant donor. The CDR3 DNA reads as TGTGCCAGCAGCTTAGAGGGGGTAGTGGCTAATGAAAAACTGTTTTTT. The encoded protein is CASSLEGVVANEKLFF.